Below, 20 T cell receptor beta chains from the same sample are listed, as sequenced in a study of blood T cell repertoires in COVID-19. The data were produced by immunoSEQ multiplex PCR, yet TCRdb's version contains in-frame clones alone and is incomplete. Here the sample spans 200,000 to 300,000 clones, 85% to 90% being singletons. The source material was peripheral blood. Receptors originate from a woman in her 40s who had recovered from COVID-19.

This sequence joins TRBV30 and TRBJ1-2; no reliable D call. V gave up 0 bases and J gave up 7 bases, with 12 bases separating them. The germline V gene encodes CDR1 GTSNPN and CDR2 SVGIG (reference sequence). The CDR3 covers 13 residues. In nucleotides, the CDR3 is TGTGCCTGGAGTGTACTGGTCGGGTCTGGCTACACCTTC. This translates into CAWSVLVGSGYTF.

This rearrangement joins TRBV10-2 to TRBJ2-7; D perhaps matches TRBD2 (7 bases). V was pared by 6 bases and J by 6 bases, with 18 bases between. The CDR3 is 14 residues long. Germline V gene sequence: CDR1 WSHSY, CDR2 SAAADI. DNA for the CDR3: TGCGCCAGCAGACCCGGGGGGCGCGGACCCGAGCAGTACTTC. Its translation is CASRPGGRGPEQYF.

This clone was recorded once. J is TRBJ1-2 and V is TRBV7-6; 9 bases fit TRBD1. CDR1 and CDR2 (germline): SGHVS, FNYEAQ. The CDR3 sequence is 15 residues long. The V gene end was trimmed by 5 bases and the J gene end by 4 bases; junction bases not matched to a gene: 8. The CDR3 nucleotides are TGTGCCAGCAGCATCGGGACAGGGCCCGCCTATGGCTACACCTTC. It encodes CASSIGTGPAYGYTF.

The chain uses TRBV15 and TRBJ1-1; D ambiguous. CDR1 and CDR2 from the germline V gene are LNHNV and YYDKDF (reference sequence). The CDR3 runs 13 residues. With 0 bases removed from V and 10 bases from J, the gap between germline ends came to 12 bases. CDR3 DNA: TGTGCCACCAGCAGAGATTATATCGGTGGAGCTTTCTTT. Protein sequence: CATSRDYIGGAFF.

This rearrangement joins TRBV7-9 to TRBJ1-1, with 9 nucleotides matching TRBD1. The junction had 11 bases not matched to a gene; V was cut back by 4 bases and J by 5 bases. The CDR3 length is 16 residues. Germline CDR1 is SEHNR and CDR2 is FQNEAQ (reference sequence). The CDR3 DNA reads TGTGCCAGCAGCTGGGGGACAGGGACGGGACATACTGAAGCTTTCTTT. Its protein is CASSWGTGTGHTEAFF.

V usage is TRBV3-1 (or the pseudogene TRBV3-2) and J usage is TRBJ2-7; perhaps TRBD1 as D (6 bases). Trimming left V 0 bases short and J 0 bases short, with 21 bases between. Germline V gene sequence: CDR1 LGHDT, CDR2 YNNKEL (reference sequence). This CDR3 comprises 19 residues. The CDR3 DNA reads TGTGCCAGCAGCCAAGACGAACGCCGTCGGACAGCGAGCTCCTACGAGCAGTACTTC. This sequence encodes CASSQDERRRTASSYEQYF.

The V and J genes are TRBV7-2 and TRBJ2-4, with TRBD2 matching over 9 bases. V shed 5 bases, J shed 1 base, and the junction held 3 bases outside the gene matches. The germline V gene encodes CDR1 SGHTA and CDR2 FQGNSA. The CDR3 is made up of 15 amino acids. The CDR3 DNA sequence: TGTGCCAGCAGCGCGGGGGGGCCGGCCAAAAACATTCAGTACTTC. It specifies CASSAGGPAKNIQYF.

The chain links TRBV19 to TRBJ1-5, with D possibly TRBD1 on 5 matching bases. V was trimmed by 5 bases and J by 6 bases, leaving 11 bases between them. The CDR3 contains 13 residues. Germline V gene sequence: CDR1 LNHDA, CDR2 SQIVND (reference sequence). The CDR3 nucleotides read TGTGCCAGTAGTCTTCGGGGGTTTCAGCCCCAGCATTTT. This codes for CASSLRGFQPQHF.

The chain couples TRBV6-5 to TRBJ2-1; 9 bases are a match to TRBD2. Germline V gives CDR1 MNHEY, CDR2 SVGAGI. V lost 2 bases and J lost 4; bases outside the gene matches: 6. This CDR3 contains 16 residues. The CDR3 is CASSYNPAGGYNEQFF. The CDR3 DNA sequence: TGTGCCAGCAGTTACAATCCAGCGGGGGGATACAATGAGCAGTTCTTC.

The rearrangement links TRBV10-3 to TRBJ1-2; D is possibly TRBD1 (6 bases). V gave up 6 bases and J gave up 6 bases, with 17 bases separating them. Germline V CDR1 and CDR2: ENHRY, SYGVKD. This CDR3 contains 14 residues. The CDR3 DNA reads TGTGCCATCAGGGTCGGGCAGGGGCTCCATGGCTACACCTTC. Protein product: CAIRVGQGLHGYTF.

The rearrangement joins TRBV11-2 to TRBJ2-1, with 8 bases fitting TRBD2. The V gene end was trimmed by 2 bases and the J gene end by 7 bases; junction bases not matched to a gene: 10. Germline lookup yields CDR1 SGHAT and CDR2 FQNNGV. The CDR3 consists of 16 residues. DNA of the CDR3: TGTGCCAGCAGCTTAATCCCGGGACTAGGGTTTAATGAGCAGTTCTTC. Translating it yields CASSLIPGLGFNEQFF.

The chain employs TRBV5-5 and TRBJ1-1, with a tentative D call TRBD1 (5 bases). CDR3 length: 13 residues. The germline CDR1 and CDR2 sequences are SGHKS and YYEKEE (reference sequence). V was shortened by 2 bases and J by 4 bases, with 9 bases between the two germline ends. The chain's CDR3 is CASSFDRSTEAFF. CDR3 coding DNA: TGTGCCAGCAGCTTCGACAGATCCACTGAAGCTTTCTTT.

The chain employs TRBV3-1 (or the pseudogene TRBV3-2) and TRBJ1-5; unclear D gene. The CDR3 extends over 14 amino acids. With 2 bases removed from V and 9 bases from J, the gap between germline ends came to 14 bases. CDR1 is LGHDT, CDR2 YNNKEL, per germline (reference sequence). CDR3 amino acids: CASSQSRLSRPQHF. DNA for the CDR3: TGTGCCAGCAGCCAATCCCGACTGTCCCGGCCCCAGCATTTT.

This clone was counted once. This sequence joins TRBV7-2 and TRBJ1-1, with 7 positions matching TRBD1. J gave up 4 bases and V 2 bases, and 7 bases lay outside the gene matches. CDR3 length: 15 amino acids. Germline assignment: CDR1 SGHTA and CDR2 FQGNSA. The CDR3, as DNA: TGTGCCAGCAGCTTAATGGCACAGGGGACCACTGAAGCTTTCTTT. Its translation is CASSLMAQGTTEAFF.

There are a few counts of this clone. The rearrangement joins TRBV18 to TRBJ1-4; 7 bases line up with TRBD1. In germline, CDR1 is KGHSH, CDR2 LQKENI. CDR3 size: 13 residues. V lost 3 bases, J lost 7 bases, and 2 bases stayed unmatched. The CDR3 reads CASSPGQTEKLFF. Here the CDR3 DNA reads TGTGCCAGCTCACCGGGACAGACTGAAAAACTGTTTTTT.

The V and J genes are TRBV19 and TRBJ1-2, with 9 positions matching TRBD1. Germline lookup yields CDR1 LNHDA and CDR2 SQIVND (reference sequence). The CDR3 loop spans 15 amino acids. Trimming cost V 5 bases and J 3 bases; bases outside gene matches: 7. CDR3 in amino acids: CASSPGTGLDYGYTF. The DNA for the CDR3 is TGTGCCAGTAGTCCTGGGACAGGGCTCGACTATGGCTACACCTTC.

V is TRBV6-6 and J is TRBJ2-5, with D hard to call. The CDR3 sequence is 13 residues long. Trimming shortened V by 3 bases and J by 0 bases, and 5 bases separated the two germline ends. The germline CDR1 and CDR2 sequences are MNHNY and SVGAGI (reference sequence). The CDR3 DNA follows: TGTGCCAGCAGTTATCGGTACCAAGAGACCCAGTACTTC. Protein product: CASSYRYQETQYF.

This clone was observed once. V is TRBV29-1 and J is TRBJ1-3; D call uncertain. Per germline, CDR1 SQVTM and CDR2 ANQGSEA. There are 13 residues in the CDR3. V dropped 6 bases and J dropped 0 bases, with 9 bases sitting between them. The CDR3 reads CSVHVVSGNTIYF. The CDR3 DNA follows: TGCAGCGTGCACGTAGTCTCTGGAAACACCATATATTTT.

The J gene is TRBJ1-2, the V gene TRBV4-3; possibly TRBD1 for D (5 bases). Trimming left V 0 bases short and J 2 bases short, with 16 bases between. The CDR3 spans 17 residues. Germline lookup yields CDR1 LGHNA and CDR2 YSLEER. The CDR3 DNA reads as TGCGCCAGCAGCCAAGAGGTCGAGCAGGGTCGAAACTATGGCTACACCTTC. Protein product: CASSQEVEQGRNYGYTF.

This rearrangement joins TRBV24-1 to TRBJ2-1; D is uncertain. Germline values: CDR1 KGHDR, CDR2 SFDVKD. This CDR3 spans 16 amino acids. V lost 2 bases to trimming and J lost 0 bases, with 10 bases between them. This chain's CDR3 is CATSDSFTSSYNEQFF. The CDR3 DNA sequence: TGTGCCACCAGTGATTCTTTTACCAGCTCCTACAATGAGCAGTTCTTC.